Below, 22 T cell receptor beta chains from the same sample are listed, as sequenced in a study of T cell responses to AZD1222 COVID-19 vaccine. The assay was immunoSEQ multiplex PCR, and TCRdb's table has in-frame clones only and misses some. Among 4,000 to 5,000 clones listed, 89% were seen once. Specimen: peripheral blood, collected 28 days after the second AZD1222 dose. The receptors here all came from an adult who received the AZD1222 COVID-19 vaccine.

V is TRBV5-6 and J is TRBJ2-7, with 9 bases lining up with TRBD1. Trimming removed 1 base from V and 3 bases from J; junction bases left unmatched: 5. CDR3 length equals 15 residues. Germline-derived CDR1 and CDR2 are SGHDT and YYEEEE. For the CDR3, the DNA is TGTGCCAGCAGCTTGAAGGGGACAGGGTACTACGAGCAGTACTTC. Its protein is CASSLKGTGYYEQYF.

This clone was seen once. The rearrangement joins TRBV5-8 to TRBJ1-5; 8 nucleotides match TRBD1. V dropped 0 bases and J dropped 1; count of bases not matched to a gene: 0. The CDR3 covers 15 residues. The germline gives CDR1 SGHTS, CDR2 YDEGEE. This CDR3 is CASSLGTGSNQPQHF. The CDR3 coding sequence is TGTGCCAGCAGCTTGGGGACAGGGAGCAATCAGCCCCAGCATTTT.

This rearrangement joins TRBV4-3 to TRBJ1-2; tentative D call: TRBD1 (5 bases). CDR3 length: 16 residues. Germline V gene data show CDR1 as LGHNA and CDR2 as YSLEER. Trimming removed 0 bases at V and 4 bases at J, with 15 bases between. CDR3 in amino acids: CASSQDASGLPYGYTF. CDR3 in DNA: TGCGCCAGCAGCCAAGATGCGTCAGGGCTCCCCTATGGCTACACCTTC.

The V and J genes are TRBV2 and TRBJ1-5; no firm D call. The V gene lost 4 bases and the J gene lost 7 bases, with 14 bases spanning the gap. Per germline, CDR1 SNHLY and CDR2 FYNNEI. CDR3 length equals 14 residues. The chain's CDR3 is CASSGLGFRQPQHF. The CDR3 DNA is TGTGCCAGCAGTGGTCTGGGGTTCCGACAGCCCCAGCATTTT.

V is TRBV6-2 or TRBV6-3 and J is TRBJ1-1; D remains unclear. V gave up 6 bases and J gave up 0 bases, with 11 bases separating them. CDR3 length: 14 amino acids. Germline V gene sequence: CDR1 MNHEY, CDR2 SVGEGT. The chain's CDR3 is CASSPNHMNTEAFF. Here the CDR3 DNA reads TGTGCCAGCAGCCCAAACCACATGAACACTGAAGCTTTCTTT.

There are a few counts of this clone. The V and J genes are TRBV30 and TRBJ2-3; D unclear. Trimming stripped 7 bases from V and 6 bases from J, with 17 bases between. The CDR3 runs 13 residues. The V gene's germline CDR1 is GTSNPN and CDR2 SVGIG (reference sequence). DNA of the CDR3: TGTGCCTCCGGAAGGCGGATCCGGGATACGCAGTATTTT. Amino acid sequence: CASGRRIRDTQYF.

V and J are TRBV7-2 and TRBJ2-7; D unclear. The V end was cut by 1 base, the J end by 0 bases, with 10 bases between. The length of the CDR3 is 15 residues. Per the germline V gene, CDR1 is SGHTA and CDR2 is FQGNSA. The CDR3 protein is CASSLDRGSSYEQYF. CDR3 DNA: TGTGCCAGCAGCTTAGATCGAGGTAGCTCCTACGAGCAGTACTTC.

This clone was counted a single time. The chain is built from TRBV19 and TRBJ1-3; D remains unclear. The CDR3 is 14 amino acids. Germline V lookup: CDR1 LNHDA, CDR2 SQIVND (reference sequence). V lost 4 bases and J lost 0, with 7 bases in between. CDR3 region: CASSRSSSGNTIYF. CDR3 nucleotides: TGTGCCAGTAGTAGGTCATCCTCTGGAAACACCATATATTTT.

The chain couples TRBV6-5 to TRBJ1-5; 8 positions match TRBD1. V dropped 6 bases and J dropped 2; count of bases not matched to a gene: 6. CDR1 and CDR2 (germline): MNHEY, SVGAGI. The CDR3 spans 15 residues. CDR3 amino acids: CASRLAGGGNQPQHF. DNA of the CDR3: TGTGCCAGCAGATTGGCAGGGGGCGGCAATCAGCCCCAGCATTTT.

The chain has TRBV19 and TRBJ1-4, with D maybe TRBD1 (5 bases). Trimming pared 2 bases from V and 6 bases from J, leaving 16 bases between. Per the germline V gene, CDR1 is LNHDA and CDR2 is SQIVND (reference sequence). CDR3 size: 16 residues. The chain's CDR3 is CASSIFKRGEDEKLFF. CDR3 nucleotide sequence: TGTGCCAGTAGTATATTCAAGCGGGGCGAGGATGAAAAACTGTTTTTT.

This clone occurred once. The rearrangement joins TRBV9 to TRBJ2-1; D is possibly TRBD2 (6 bases). Per the germline V gene, CDR1 is SGDLS and CDR2 is YYNGEE. CDR3 length: 15 residues. Trimming pared 4 bases from V and 4 bases from J, leaving 15 bases between. The CDR3 region is CASSLSGSPYNEQFF. CDR3 nucleotides: TGTGCCAGCAGCCTTAGCGGCTCCCCATACAATGAGCAGTTCTTC. The variable domain in full, completed from reference TRBV9 and TRBJ2-1, reads DSGVTQTPKHLITATGQRVTLRCSPRSGDLSVYWYQQSLDQGLQFLIQYYNGEERAKGNILERFSAQQFPDLHSELNLSSLELGDSALYFCASSLSGSPYNEQFFGPGTRLTVL.

This clone was detected only once. This rearrangement joins TRBV27 to TRBJ2-5; TRBD1 might be the D (5 bases). Germline CDR1 reads MNHEY; CDR2 reads SMNVEV (reference sequence). This CDR3 has 14 residues. Deletions cut 2 bases from V and 2 bases from J, with 9 bases between. The CDR3 DNA reads as TGTGCCAGCAGTTTAAACAGGCCGCAAGAGACCCAGTACTTC. It translates to CASSLNRPQETQYF.

The V gene is TRBV23-1, the J gene TRBJ1-1; TRBD1 matches 7 bases. TRBV23-1 carries the ORF label, with uncertain function. The CDR3 has 13 amino acids. Trimming cost V 7 bases and J 2 bases; bases outside gene matches: 4. The CDR3 coding sequence is TGCGCCAGCATCGGGACAGCAAACACTGAAGCTTTCTTT. Amino acids: CASIGTANTEAFF.

This chain connects TRBV27 to TRBJ1-3; D unresolved. The CDR3 runs 16 residues. The V and J ends lost 5 bases and 6 bases respectively, with 20 bases between them. Germline lookup yields CDR1 MNHEY and CDR2 SMNVEV (reference sequence). CDR3 amino acids: CASSPYNLRGLNTIYF. The CDR3 DNA reads as TGTGCCAGCAGTCCATACAACTTGCGGGGATTAAACACCATATATTTT.

This clone has just one count. J is TRBJ2-3 and V is TRBV2; TRBD2 matches at 10 bases. The CDR3 is made up of 16 amino acids. V lost 6 bases, J lost 2 bases, and 8 bases stayed unmatched. Looked up from germline, CDR1 is SNHLY and CDR2 is FYNNEI. CDR3 in amino acids: CASSRRTSGFTDTQYF. The CDR3 DNA sequence: TGTGCCAGCAGCCGAAGGACTAGCGGATTCACAGATACGCAGTATTTT. The variable domain in full, with the rest retrieved from reference TRBV2 and TRBJ2-3, is EPEVTQTPSHQVTQMGQEVILRCVPISNHLYFYWYRQILGQKVEFLVSFYNNEISEKSEIFDDQFSVERPDGSNFTLKIRSTKLEDSAMYFCASSRRTSGFTDTQYFGPGTRLTVL.

This clone was picked up one time. The chain has TRBV13 and TRBJ2-1; 8 bases map to TRBD2. Germline-derived CDR1 and CDR2 are PRHDT and FYEKMQ (reference sequence). The CDR3 consists of 16 residues. Trimming removed 4 bases from V and 6 bases from J; junction bases left unmatched: 11. CDR3 bases: TGTGCCAGCAGCTACAAAAAGCGGGGGCCCTCCAATGAGCAGTTCTTC. Its protein is CASSYKKRGPSNEQFF.

The chain uses TRBV5-4 and TRBJ1-3, with a possible D match to TRBD1 (6 bases). The germline V gene encodes CDR1 SGHNT and CDR2 YYREEE (reference sequence). V lost 1 base and J 4 bases, leaving 9 bases between the germline ends. The CDR3 loop spans 14 amino acids. Written as DNA, the CDR3 is TGTGCCAGCAGCTTGATAGGGACAGGAAACACCATATATTTT. This translates into CASSLIGTGNTIYF.

This clone was recorded once. The chain carries TRBV19 and TRBJ1-5, with 9 bases lining up with TRBD1. Trimming removed 11 bases from V and 11 bases from J; junction bases left unmatched: 19. The CDR3 spans 15 residues. Germline V gives CDR1 LNHDA, CDR2 SQIVND (reference sequence). CDR3 bases: TGTGCCTCTTCCCAGCGCCGGGACAGGGATTTGTCCCAGCATTTT. It is translated as CASSQRRDRDLSQHF.

V gene TRBV7-9 combines with J gene TRBJ1-2, with D unclear. Germline CDR1 SEHNR, CDR2 FQNEAQ (reference sequence). Trimming took off 7 bases at V and 3 bases at J, with 18 bases between the two ends. The CDR3 totals 15 residues. This CDR3 reads CASIPGRVSDYGYTF. In nucleotides, the CDR3 is TGTGCCAGCATCCCCGGGAGGGTTTCGGACTATGGCTACACCTTC.

The rearrangement uses TRBV15 and TRBJ2-1, with 13 bases fitting TRBD2. Trimming cost V 5 bases and J 9 bases; bases outside gene matches: 7. The CDR3 has 15 amino acids. CDR1 and CDR2 from the germline V gene are LNHNV and YYDKDF (reference sequence). CDR3 loop: CATSRGLAGKGEQFF. In nucleotides, the CDR3 is TGTGCCACCAGCCGGGGACTAGCGGGGAAGGGTGAGCAGTTCTTC.

CDR3 nucleotide sequence: TGTGCCAGCAGATCAGACAACACCTACGAGCAGTACTTC. Amino acid sequence: CASRSDNTYEQYF. The chain is built from TRBV12-3 or TRBV12-4 and TRBJ2-7; D unresolved. Deletions cut 6 bases from V and 2 bases from J, with 11 bases between. The CDR3 sequence is 13 residues long.

J is TRBJ1-2 and V is TRBV9, with TRBD1 identical over 10 bases. Germline V CDR1 and CDR2: SGDLS, YYNGEE. There are 15 residues in the CDR3. V gave up 6 bases and J gave up 8 bases; unmatched junction bases: 13. The CDR3 region has the DNA TGTGCCAGCAATCCTTTGGGACAGGGGCAGGGAGGCTACACCTTC. Encoded protein: CASNPLGQGQGGYTF.